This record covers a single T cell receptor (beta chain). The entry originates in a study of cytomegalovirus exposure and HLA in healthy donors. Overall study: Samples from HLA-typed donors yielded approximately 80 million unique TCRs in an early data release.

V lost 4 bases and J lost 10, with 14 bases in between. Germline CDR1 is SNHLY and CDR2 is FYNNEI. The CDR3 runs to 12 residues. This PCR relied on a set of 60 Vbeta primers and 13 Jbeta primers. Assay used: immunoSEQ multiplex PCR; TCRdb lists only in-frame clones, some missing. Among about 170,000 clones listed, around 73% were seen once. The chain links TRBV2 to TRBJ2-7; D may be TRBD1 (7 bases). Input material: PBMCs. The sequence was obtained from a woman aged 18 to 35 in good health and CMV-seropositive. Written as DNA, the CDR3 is TGTGCCAGCAGTGTCGGAGGGGGCGAACAGTACTTC. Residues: CASSVGGGEQYF. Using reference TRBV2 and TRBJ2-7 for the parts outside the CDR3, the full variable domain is EPEVTQTPSHQVTQMGQEVILRCVPISNHLYFYWYRQILGQKVEFLVSFYNNEISEKSEIFDDQFSVERPDGSNFTLKIRSTKLEDSAMYFCASSVGGGEQYFGPGTRLTVT.